Listed below are T cell receptor beta chains from one sample, sequenced in a study of T cells in Graves' hyperthyroidism and ophthalmopathy. Using its own MiXCR run on the multiplex PCR reads, TCRdb lists one record per CDR3 protein. The repertoire holds about 300,000 distinct CDR3 sequences, with around 20% as singletons. The sequenced sample was blood. The receptors shown here come from a man between 45 and 60 years old with Graves' ophthalmopathy. CDR3s include the opening cysteine and the closing phenylalanine or tryptophan. The order of the fields is V gene, D gene, CDR3 length, clone size, J gene, CDR3 protein, CDR3 DNA. D genes are given only for firm matches. Clone size is given for some rows only: seen once, a few or many times, or a class if the clone is expanded.

>TRBV2|-|16|many|TRBJ2-1
CASREERLGTYNEQFF
TGTGCCAGCAGGGAGGAGAGACTAGGAACTTACAATGAGCAGTTCTTC
>TRBV11-3|-|15|-|TRBJ2-1
CASSFTGRTYNEQFF
TGTGCCAGCAGCTTTACCGGGAGAACCTACAATGAGCAGTTCTTC
>TRBV20-1|-|13|-|TRBJ2-7
CSAQGRVGYEQYF
TGCAGTGCTCAGGGCAGGGTGGGATACGAGCAGTACTTC
>TRBV20-1|TRBD2|13|few|TRBJ2-7
CSAVLAGSREQYF
TGCAGTGCTGTCCTAGCGGGGTCTCGAGAGCAGTACTTC
>TRBV2|TRBD1|15|many|TRBJ1-4
CASSGDRGTNEKLFF
TGTGCCAGCAGTGGAGACAGGGGAACTAATGAAAAACTGTTTTTT
>TRBV5-8|-|15|-|TRBJ2-1
CASSLGALTYNEQFF
TGTGCCAGCAGCTTAGGCGCGTTAACCTACAATGAGCAGTTCTTC
>TRBV15|TRBD2|16|few|TRBJ2-7
CATSRDPGRGVYEQYF
TGTGCCACCAGCAGAGATCCCGGGCGGGGGGTCTACGAGCAGTACTTC
>TRBV7-3|TRBD2|15|many|TRBJ2-1
CASSRTSGSRNEQFF
TGTGCCAGCAGCCGTACTAGCGGGAGCCGGAATGAGCAGTTCTTC
>TRBV5-6|-|14|-|TRBJ1-1
CASSLKGRGTEAFF
TGTGCCAGCAGCCTTAAGGGGCGCGGCACTGAAGCTTTCTTT
>TRBV11-2|TRBD2|16|-|TRBJ2-3
CASSFRNSGRQYTQYF
TGTGCCAGCAGCTTTAGGAATAGCGGGCGGCAATATACGCAGTATTTT
>TRBV27|TRBD2|16|-|TRBJ2-5
CASSFSGRGGQETQYF
TGTGCCAGCAGTTTCAGCGGGAGGGGGGGGCAAGAGACCCAGTACTTC
>TRBV11-2|-|16|many|TRBJ2-7
CASSSSPVGAAYEQYF
TGTGCCAGCAGCTCCAGCCCAGTCGGGGCGGCCTACGAGCAGTACTTC
>TRBV11-2|-|14|-|TRBJ2-2
CASSLTGSAGELFF
TGTGCCAGCAGCCTTACAGGGAGTGCCGGGGAGCTGTTTTTT
>TRBV3-1|-|15|many|TRBJ2-5
CASSSNSVPGGTQYF
TGTGCCAGCAGCTCGAACTCCGTCCCCGGGGGGACCCAGTACTTC
>TRBV12-3/TRBV12-4|-|14|-|TRBJ2-7
CASSRDGLNYEQYF
TGTGCCAGCAGTCGGGACGGACTAAACTACGAGCAGTACTTC
>TRBV7-2|TRBD1|15|-|TRBJ1-3
CASSLGTGGGNTIYF
TGTGCCAGCAGCTTAGGGACAGGGGGCGGAAACACCATATATTTT
>TRBV30|-|15|-|TRBJ2-1
CAWSVHKSSYNEQFF
TGTGCCTGGAGTGTCCATAAGAGCTCCTACAATGAGCAGTTCTTC
>TRBV20-1|TRBD1|10|many|TRBJ2-3
CSAQTGTQYF
TGCAGTGCGCAGACAGGGACGCAGTATTTT
>TRBV28|-|16|once|TRBJ1-3
CASEALRGPSGNTIYF
TGTGCCAGCGAAGCTCTCCGGGGGCCCTCTGGAAACACCATATATTTT
>TRBV6-1|TRBD2|15|many|TRBJ2-3
CASSQSGRGTDTQYF
TGTGCCAGCAGTCAAAGCGGGAGAGGTACAGATACGCAGTATTTT
>TRBV3-1|-|15|-|TRBJ2-6
CASSQTQPGANVLTF
TGTGCCAGCAGCCAGACCCAGCCTGGGGCCAACGTCCTGACTTTC
>TRBV9|-|16|few|TRBJ2-5
CASSVRRDQPGETRYF
TGTGCCAGCAGCGTAAGGCGGGACCAACCGGGGGAGACCCGGTACTTC
>TRBV7-3|-|14|few|TRBJ2-2
CASSARGDTGELFF
TGTGCCAGCAGCGCGAGGGGCGACACCGGGGAGCTGTTTTTT
>TRBV6-2/TRBV6-3|-|14|many|TRBJ1-1
CASSEGLWGTEAFF
TGTGCCAGCAGCGAAGGACTGTGGGGCACTGAAGCTTTCTTT
>TRBV11-2|TRBD2|16|many|TRBJ2-7
CASSLERGGRTNEQYF
TGTGCCAGCAGCTTAGAACGGGGGGGGCGCACAAACGAGCAGTACTTC